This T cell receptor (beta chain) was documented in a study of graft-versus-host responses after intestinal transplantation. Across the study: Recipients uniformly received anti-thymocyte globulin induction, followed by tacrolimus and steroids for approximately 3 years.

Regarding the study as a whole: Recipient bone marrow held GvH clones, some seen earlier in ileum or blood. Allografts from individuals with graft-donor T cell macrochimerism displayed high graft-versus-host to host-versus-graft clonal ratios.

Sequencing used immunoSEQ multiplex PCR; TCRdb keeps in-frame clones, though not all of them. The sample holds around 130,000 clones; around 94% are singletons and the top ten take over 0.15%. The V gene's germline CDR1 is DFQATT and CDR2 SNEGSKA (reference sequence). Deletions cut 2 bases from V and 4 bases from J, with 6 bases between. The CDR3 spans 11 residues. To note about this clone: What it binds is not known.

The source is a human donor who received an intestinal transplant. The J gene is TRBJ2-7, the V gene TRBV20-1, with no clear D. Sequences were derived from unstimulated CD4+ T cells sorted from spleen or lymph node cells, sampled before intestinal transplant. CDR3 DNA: TGCAGTGCTAGATATATATACGAGCAGTACTTC. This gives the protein CSARYIYEQYF.